The present TCR beta chain was sequenced within a study of blood T cell repertoires in COVID-19. Study details: From the United States, Italy and Spain came samples of acute and convalescent COVID-19.

Some clones are missing from TCRdb's copy, which holds only in-frame ones; the method was immunoSEQ multiplex PCR. The sample has 300,000 or so clones; around nine tenths are singletons. The CDR3 loop spans 13 amino acids. After removal of 7 bases from V and 8 bases from J, the junction contained 10 bases not matched to a gene. The germline V gene encodes CDR1 SGHAT and CDR2 FQNNGV. The chain couples TRBV11-2 to TRBJ1-2; 7 nucleotides align to TRBD1. Sequenced: peripheral blood. The clonotype comes from a man aged 45-60 years with active or convalescent COVID-19. The CDR3: CASTLDRDAGYTF. For the CDR3, the DNA is TGTGCCAGCACGCTAGACAGGGACGCAGGCTACACCTTC.